This TCR beta chain was observed in a study of blood T cell repertoires in COVID-19 (dated by TCRdb to the early 2020s). Notes on the research overall: The collaborator samples originated in the United States, Italy and Spain and spanned the acute and convalescent phases of COVID-19. The samples were drawn from the first 160 participants of the ongoing ImmuneRACE study and from 1,254 subjects provided by 6 global collaborators. The dataset comprised deeply sampled blood TCRbeta repertoires from subjects exposed to, actively infected with, or recovered from COVID-19. The repertoires were released in a freely available public database meant as a resource for research on the immune response to SARS-CoV-2. HLA class I and class II types, where available, came from metadata supplied by the sample provider rather than from assay-based typing. The sample metadata nearly always contained a de-identified subject ID, COVID-19 status, age in years and sex. The material from the prospective study consisted of cDNA or gDNA derived from T cells, B-cell-depleted T cells, or PBMCs.

The germline V gene gives CDR1 as SGHRS and CDR2 as YFSETQ. For this chain, trimming is 0 bases at the V end and 0 bases at the J end, and the number of junction bases without a gene match is 7. The CDR3, from cysteine to phenylalanine, totals 18 residues. Here the CDR3 DNA is all that survives: 54 bases in frame from base 1. This clone appeared once. The specificity of this receptor is unknown. There are no base qualities to consult, and no much larger clone falls within one base. Paper-wide results and their limitations: The quantity of clinical and demographic metadata differed by source and by participant and was supplied without curation.

TCRbeta CDR3 regions were amplified from genomic DNA using the immunoSEQ Assay, a bias-controlled multiplex PCR. Processing in the source paper ran as follows. Within the assay, amplification of reference gene primers was used to estimate how many nucleated cells each sample contained. To quantify the absolute abundance of each unique TCRbeta CDR3 rearrangement, sequence reads were collapsed and filtered. For each sample, productive Simpson clonality was calculated as the square root of Simpson's diversity index over productive rearrangements. As stored in TCRdb, this immuneACCESS dataset retains in-frame rearrangements with V and J assigned. A fraction of the clones does not appear; measured against another copy, unresolved V genes explain less than half of the discrepancy, and the remainder lacks a known reason. That table supplies the V and J calls and clone size; D and trimming were determined from the DNA. Present in this sample are 200,000 to 250,000 clones, around 90% of which were seen just once. Of the sample, around 6.5% is held by the ten largest clones.

Samples from volunteer blood donors who had recovered from COVID-19 were contributed by a second Seattle source. Collaborating institutions collected whole blood in K2EDTA tubes following their own protocols. Collaborator samples were shipped for TCRbeta analysis as frozen whole blood, isolated PBMCs, or DNA extracted from either sample type. The TCR originated in a man aged 55 to 70 who had recovered from COVID-19. The V gene is TRBV5-1 and the J gene is TRBJ2-1; TRBD2 aligns with 9 central bases. The sequenced sample consisted of peripheral blood. The CDR3: CASSLDKTSGASYNEQFF. The DNA sequence is as follows: TGCGCCAGCAGCTTGGATAAGACTAGCGGCGCCTCCTACAATGAGCAGTTCTTC.